The rows below give T cell receptor beta chains drawn from one sample of a study of human T cells and chemical hapten exposure. TCRdb re-derived calls from the RACE reads in MiXCR, one entry per CDR3 protein. This table holds 30,000 to 40,000 distinct CDR3 sequences, around 6.8% found once. The specimen was whole blood, collected in connection with sensitization to the hapten diphenylcyclopropenone (DPC). These receptors were obtained from a woman in her twenties or thirties with alopecia areata. Some clones in this sample may be carry-over from other donors' samples. The CDR3 runs from the conserved cysteine through the conserved F or W. Each record gives: clone size, J gene, V gene, D gene, CDR3 protein, CDR3 DNA. A D gene is named only where the DNA matches it firmly. For some rows the clone size is stated as once, few or many, or as a class when expanded; others skip it.

clone_size: few
j_call: TRBJ1-5
v_call: TRBV5-1
d_call: NA
cdr3_aa: CASSLAPTGGQPQHF
cdr3_nt: TGCGCCAGCAGCTTGGCTCCAACTGGGGGTCAGCCCCAGCATTTT

clone_size: many
j_call: TRBJ2-2
v_call: TRBV6-2/TRBV6-3
d_call: TRBD2
cdr3_aa: CASSYSTSGGANTGELFF
cdr3_nt: TGTGCCAGCAGTTACTCGACAAGCGGGGGGGCCAACACCGGGGAGCTGTTTTTT

clone_size: few
j_call: TRBJ1-1
v_call: TRBV5-1
d_call: TRBD1
cdr3_aa: CASSGLGQGRRDTEAFF
cdr3_nt: TGCGCCAGCAGTGGGTTGGGACAGGGAAGAAGGGACACTGAAGCTTTCTTT

clone_size: few
j_call: TRBJ1-1
v_call: TRBV6-5
d_call: NA
cdr3_aa: CASSYLSDRKAFF
cdr3_nt: TGTGCCAGCAGCTACCTATCCGACAGAAAAGCTTTCTTT

clone_size: few
j_call: TRBJ2-3
v_call: TRBV6-2/TRBV6-3
d_call: TRBD2
cdr3_aa: CASSWSLRAGGITDTQYF
cdr3_nt: TGTGCCAGCAGTTGGAGTCTTCGAGCGGGGGGGATCACAGATACGCAGTATTTT

clone_size: many
j_call: TRBJ2-1
v_call: TRBV7-3
d_call: TRBD2
cdr3_aa: CASSLALAGDNEQFF
cdr3_nt: TGTGCCAGCAGCTTAGCGCTAGCGGGGGACAATGAGCAGTTCTTC

clone_size: few
j_call: TRBJ2-5
v_call: TRBV4-3
d_call: TRBD2
cdr3_aa: CASSQEGGGGAQTQYF
cdr3_nt: TGCGCCAGCAGCCAAGAGGGCGGCGGGGGGGCCCAGACCCAGTACTTC

clone_size: NA
j_call: TRBJ2-1
v_call: TRBV30
d_call: NA
cdr3_aa: CAWIPSSYNEQFF
cdr3_nt: TGTGCCTGGATTCCCAGCTCCTACAATGAGCAGTTCTTC

clone_size: few
j_call: TRBJ2-7
v_call: TRBV20-1
d_call: TRBD1
cdr3_aa: CSAAPGQKVYEQYF
cdr3_nt: TGCAGTGCTGCCCCGGGACAGAAGGTTTACGAGCAGTACTTC

clone_size: NA
j_call: TRBJ2-3
v_call: TRBV6-2/TRBV6-3
d_call: TRBD1
cdr3_aa: CASTDRGDKDTQYF
cdr3_nt: TGTGCCAGTACGGACAGGGGAGATAAAGATACGCAGTATTTT

clone_size: few
j_call: TRBJ2-1
v_call: TRBV11-2
d_call: TRBD1
cdr3_aa: CASSPGTVSLLDEQFF
cdr3_nt: TGTGCCAGCAGCCCCGGGACAGTAAGTCTATTGGATGAGCAGTTCTTC

clone_size: NA
j_call: TRBJ2-5
v_call: TRBV7-2
d_call: TRBD2
cdr3_aa: CASSTWVGGKETQYF
cdr3_nt: TGTGCCAGCAGCACATGGGTGGGGGGGAAAGAGACCCAGTACTTC

clone_size: many
j_call: TRBJ1-6
v_call: TRBV5-1
d_call: TRBD1
cdr3_aa: CASSRGTAYNSPLHF
cdr3_nt: TGCGCCAGCAGCCGCGGGACAGCCTATAATTCACCCCTCCACTTT

clone_size: few
j_call: TRBJ2-1
v_call: TRBV4-1
d_call: NA
cdr3_aa: CASSQAAVRSSYNEQFF
cdr3_nt: TGCGCCAGCAGCCAAGCGGCAGTCCGGAGCTCCTACAATGAGCAGTTCTTC

clone_size: many
j_call: TRBJ2-3
v_call: TRBV20-1
d_call: NA
cdr3_aa: CSATDLNTQYF
cdr3_nt: TGCAGTGCAACGGACCTAAACACGCAGTATTTT

clone_size: many
j_call: TRBJ1-5
v_call: TRBV12-3/TRBV12-4
d_call: NA
cdr3_aa: CASSTQGSNQPQHF
cdr3_nt: TGTGCCAGCAGCACACAGGGTAGCAATCAGCCCCAGCATTTT

clone_size: many
j_call: TRBJ2-5
v_call: TRBV29-1
d_call: NA
cdr3_aa: CSVEEGRETQYF
cdr3_nt: TGCAGCGTTGAAGAGGGACGGGAGACCCAGTACTTC